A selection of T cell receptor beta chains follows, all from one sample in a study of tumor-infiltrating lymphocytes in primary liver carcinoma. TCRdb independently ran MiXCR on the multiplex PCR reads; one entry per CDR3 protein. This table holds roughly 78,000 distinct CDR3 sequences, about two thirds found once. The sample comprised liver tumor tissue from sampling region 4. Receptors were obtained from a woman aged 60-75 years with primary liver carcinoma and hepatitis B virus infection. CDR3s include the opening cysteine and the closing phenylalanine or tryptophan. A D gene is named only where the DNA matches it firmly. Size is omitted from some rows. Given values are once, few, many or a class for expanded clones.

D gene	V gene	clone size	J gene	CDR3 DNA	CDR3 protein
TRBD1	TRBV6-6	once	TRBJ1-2	TGTGTCAGCAGTTCGCGGACAGGGCCTAACTATGGCTACACCTTC	CVSSSRTGPNYGYTF
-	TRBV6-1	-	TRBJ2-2	TGTGCCATCAGTGCGGTTAGCAGAGAGCTGTTTTTT	CAISAVSRELFF
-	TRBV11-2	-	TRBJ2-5	TGTGCCAGCGGCTTAGATCAGGGACCCCGAGAGACTCAGTACTTC	CASGLDQGPRETQYF
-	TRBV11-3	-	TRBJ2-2	TGTGCCAGCAGCAACGGACTTCGCATCGGGGAGCTGGTTTTT	CASSNGLRIGELVF
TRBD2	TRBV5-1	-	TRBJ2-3	TGCCCCAGCAACTTGGCTAGCGGGAGCGCAGATACGCAGTATTTT	CPSNLASGSADTQYF
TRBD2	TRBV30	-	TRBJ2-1	TGTGCCTGGACTGGCCACGGGACTAGGGCCTACAATGAGCAGTTCTTC	CAWTGHGTRAYNEQFF
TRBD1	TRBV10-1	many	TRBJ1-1	TGCGCCAGCAGTGAGCGACAGGGGATGAACACTGAAGCTTTCTTT	CASSERQGMNTEAFF
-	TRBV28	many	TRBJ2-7	TGTGCCAGCAGTCCTTTGGCTAGCTACTACGAGCAGTACTTC	CASSPLASYYEQYF
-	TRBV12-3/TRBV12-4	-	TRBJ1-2	TGTGCCAGCACCCGCCAGGAGAAAGGCTACACCTTC	CASTRQEKGYTF
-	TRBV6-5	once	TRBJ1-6	TGTGCCAGTAGTTACTCTTTTTCGGGGGCGGGTTCACCCCGCCACTTT	CASSYSFSGAGSPRHF
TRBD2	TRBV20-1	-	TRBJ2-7	TGCAGTGCTAGAGTGAGACTAGCACATCCCTACGAGCAGTGCTTC	CSARVRLAHPYEQCF
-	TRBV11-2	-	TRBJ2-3	TGTACCAGCAGCTTCCATACTAGACACACAGATACGCAGTATTTT	CTSSFHTRHTDTQYF
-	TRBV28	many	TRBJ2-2	TGTGCCAGCAGTACCACAGGGATCGGGGAGCTGTTTTTT	CASSTTGIGELFF
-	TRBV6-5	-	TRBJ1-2	TGTGCCAGCAGTCCCGCCAGACACAACTATGGCTACACCTTC	CASSPARHNYGYTF
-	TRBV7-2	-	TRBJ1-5	TGTGCCAGCAGCTTAGGGGACACCAGCAATCAGCCCCAGCATTTT	CASSLGDTSNQPQHF
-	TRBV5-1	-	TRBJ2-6	TGCGCCAGCGGCTTGACCTCAGGGGTAGCCAACGTCCTGATTTTC	CASGLTSGVANVLIF
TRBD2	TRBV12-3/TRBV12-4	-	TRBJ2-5	TGTGCCTGCTGTGTACTAGCGGGGATCCAAGAGACCCAGTACTTC	CACCVLAGIQETQYF
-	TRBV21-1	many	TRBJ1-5	TGTGCCAGCACCCACCGGACAGGGTTTGGCAATCAGCCCCAGCATTTT	CASTHRTGFGNQPQHF
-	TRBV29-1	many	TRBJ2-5	TGCAGCGTTCCACTGGGCGTGGAGACCCAGTACTTC	CSVPLGVETQYF
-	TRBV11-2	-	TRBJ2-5	TGTGCCAGCAGCCCCCGGTCAGCCGCAGGGGTGACCCAGTACTTC	CASSPRSAAGVTQYF
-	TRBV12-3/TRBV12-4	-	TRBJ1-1	TGTGCCAGGAAGGCCCAAGGTAGGGGGAACAGTGAAGCTTTCTTT	CARKAQGRGNSEAFF
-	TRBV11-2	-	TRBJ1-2	TGTGCAAGCAGCTTAGATCCGATCCGGGCGCTGCACTATGGCTACACCTTC	CASSLDPIRALHYGYTF
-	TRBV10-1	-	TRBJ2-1	TGCGCCAGTATTGAGGGGGTCTCCTACAATGAGCAGTTCTTC	CASIEGVSYNEQFF
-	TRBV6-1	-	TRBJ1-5	TGTGCCAGCAGTGAAGGGTACAATAAGCCCCAACATTTT	CASSEGYNKPQHF
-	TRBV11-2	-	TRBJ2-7	TGTGCCAACAGCTTAGCGTCGGGGGCAGGAGGCTACGAGGAGTATTTC	CANSLASGAGGYEEYF
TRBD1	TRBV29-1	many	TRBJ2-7	TGCAGTGCTAGGACAGGGGGCGAATACGAGCAGTACTTC	CSARTGGEYEQYF
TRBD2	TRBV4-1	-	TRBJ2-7	TGCGCCGACAGCCAAGGGTCGGGAGGAGCCTACGAGCAGTACTTC	CADSQGSGGAYEQYF
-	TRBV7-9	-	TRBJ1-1	TGTGCCAGCAGCTTATCAGGCACTGAAGCTTTCTTT	CASSLSGTEAFF
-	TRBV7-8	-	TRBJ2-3	TGTGTCAGCAGCTTAGCCTGGGGGACAGATACGCAGTATTTT	CVSSLAWGTDTQYF
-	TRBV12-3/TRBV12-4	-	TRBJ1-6	TGTGCCAGCAGTCATCGACATGGGGGCAATTCACCCCTCCACTTT	CASSHRHGGNSPLHF
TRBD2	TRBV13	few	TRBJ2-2	TGTGCCAGCAGTCCCAGACTAGCGGGTCACACCGGGGACCTGTTTTTT	CASSPRLAGHTGDLFF
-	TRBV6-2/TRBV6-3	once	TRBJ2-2	TGTGCCAGCAGTTATATAGGGGACACCGGTGAGATGTTTTTT	CASSYIGDTGEMFF
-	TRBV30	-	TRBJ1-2	TGTGCCTGGAGAGCAGGGACGGTAGACTACACCTTC	CAWRAGTVDYTF
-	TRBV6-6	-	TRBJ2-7	TGTGCCAGCATCCAGGCTCCGGGGTCGGGAGCGGATGAGCAGTACTTC	CASIQAPGSGADEQYF
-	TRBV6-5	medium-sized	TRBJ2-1	TGTGCCAGCAGCTCCCTTAGGGGGAATGAGCAGTTCTTC	CASSSLRGNEQFF
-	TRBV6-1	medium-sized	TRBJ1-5	TGTGCCAGCAGTTCCGGGGCTTTGGGCAATCAGCCCCAGCATTTT	CASSSGALGNQPQHF
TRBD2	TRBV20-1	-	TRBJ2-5	TGCAGTGCTAGGTGGGTGCGGCCGGGAGGAATCCAAGAGACCCAGTACTTC	CSARWVRPGGIQETQYF
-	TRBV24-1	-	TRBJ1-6	TGTGCCACCGGTGATTTGCACAACAGGGATAATTCACCCCTCCACTTT	CATGDLHNRDNSPLHF
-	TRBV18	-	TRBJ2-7	TGTGCCAGCTCACTGAACCCCAGCGACGAGCAGTACTTC	CASSLNPSDEQYF
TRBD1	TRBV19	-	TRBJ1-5	TGTGACAGTAGTCCCCGGGACAGGACCAATCAGCCCCAGCATTTT	CDSSPRDRTNQPQHF
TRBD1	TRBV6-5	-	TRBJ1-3	TGTGCCAGCAGTTACCCGACTTTGGGACAGATAGGCTCAGGAAACACCATATACTTT	CASSYPTLGQIGSGNTIYF
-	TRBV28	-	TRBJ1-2	TGTGCCAGCAGGACAGGTCGGGGAAACTATGACTACACCTTC	CASRTGRGNYDYTF
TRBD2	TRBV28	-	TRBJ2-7	TGTGCCAGCTGTTTACAGGTCCTAGCGGGAGAGTACGAGCAGTACTTC	CASCLQVLAGEYEQYF
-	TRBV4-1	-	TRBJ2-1	TGCGTCAGCAGCCAAGAGGCTGGGGGAGCTTCCTACAATGAGCAGTTCTTC	CVSSQEAGGASYNEQFF
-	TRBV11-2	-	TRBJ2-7	TGTGCCAGCAGTCTAACAGGAGACACCTACGAGCACTACTTC	CASSLTGDTYEHYF
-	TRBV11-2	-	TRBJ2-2	TGTGCCAGCAGATTAGAAACCGGGCTAGTCACCGGGGAGCTGTTTTTC	CASRLETGLVTGELFF